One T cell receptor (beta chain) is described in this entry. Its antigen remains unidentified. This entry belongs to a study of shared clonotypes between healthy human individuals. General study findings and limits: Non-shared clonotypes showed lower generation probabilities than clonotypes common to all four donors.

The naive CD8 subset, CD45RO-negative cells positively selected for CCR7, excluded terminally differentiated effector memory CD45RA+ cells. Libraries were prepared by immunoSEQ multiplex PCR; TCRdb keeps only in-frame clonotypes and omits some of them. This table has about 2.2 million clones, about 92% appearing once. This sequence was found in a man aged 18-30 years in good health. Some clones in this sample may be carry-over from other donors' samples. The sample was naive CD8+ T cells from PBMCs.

The CDR3 sequence is CASSPGTGGSEQYF. CDR3 nucleotide sequence: TGTGCCAGCTCCCCCGGGACAGGGGGGTCCGAGCAGTACTTC. V gene TRBV18 combines with J gene TRBJ2-7; 11 nucleotides match TRBD1. Losses at the gene ends were 6 bases for V and 6 bases for J; bases not matched to a gene: 7. The CDR3 totals 14 residues. The V gene's germline CDR1 is KGHSH and CDR2 LQKENI.